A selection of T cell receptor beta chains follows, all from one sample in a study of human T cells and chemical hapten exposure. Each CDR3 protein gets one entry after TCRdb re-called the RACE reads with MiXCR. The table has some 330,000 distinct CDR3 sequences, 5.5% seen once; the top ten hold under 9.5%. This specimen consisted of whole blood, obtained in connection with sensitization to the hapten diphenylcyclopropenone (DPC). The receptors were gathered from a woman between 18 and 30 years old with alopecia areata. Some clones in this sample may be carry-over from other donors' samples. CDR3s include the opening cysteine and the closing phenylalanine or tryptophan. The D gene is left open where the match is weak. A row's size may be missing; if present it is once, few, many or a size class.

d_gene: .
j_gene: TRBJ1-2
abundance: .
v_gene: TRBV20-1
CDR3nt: TGCAGTGCTAGTGCAGAGACTAACTATGGCTACACCTTC
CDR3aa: CSASAETNYGYTF

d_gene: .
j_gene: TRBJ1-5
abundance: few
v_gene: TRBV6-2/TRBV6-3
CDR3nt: TGTGCCAGCAGTCCTGGGGGGGATTGGAAGCCCCAGCATTTT
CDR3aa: CASSPGGDWKPQHF

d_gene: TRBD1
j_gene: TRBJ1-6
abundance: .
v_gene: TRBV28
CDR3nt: TGTGCCAGCAGCCCGGGACAGCATAATTCACCCCTCCACTTT
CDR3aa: CASSPGQHNSPLHF

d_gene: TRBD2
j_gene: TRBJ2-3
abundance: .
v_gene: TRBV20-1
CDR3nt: TGCAGTGCTAGAGATACGGGACTAGCTAGGGATACGCAGTATTTT
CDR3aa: CSARDTGLARDTQYF

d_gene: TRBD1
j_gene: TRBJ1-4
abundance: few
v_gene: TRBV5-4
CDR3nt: TGTGCCAGCAGCTTGGGGACGGGACAGGGACATGAAAAACTGTTTTTT
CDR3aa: CASSLGTGQGHEKLFF

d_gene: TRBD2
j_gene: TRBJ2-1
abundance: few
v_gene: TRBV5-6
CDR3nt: TGTGCCAGCAGCTCCCTTCGTGACCGCGGGGGGTTGGACTACAATGAGCAGTTCTTC
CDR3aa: CASSSLRDRGGLDYNEQFF

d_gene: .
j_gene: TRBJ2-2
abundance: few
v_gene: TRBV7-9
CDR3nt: TGTGCCCTGGGGGAGATGAACACCGGGGAGCTGTTTTTT
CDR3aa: CALGEMNTGELFF

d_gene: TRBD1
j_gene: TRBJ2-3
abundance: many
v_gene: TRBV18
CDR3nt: TGTGCCAGCTCACCTTCCGGACAGGGTTGGACAGATACGCAGTATTTT
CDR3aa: CASSPSGQGWTDTQYF

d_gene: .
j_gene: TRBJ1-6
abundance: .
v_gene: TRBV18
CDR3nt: TGTGCCAGCTCACCTATGGAGGAGACCTCACCCCTCCACTTT
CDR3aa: CASSPMEETSPLHF

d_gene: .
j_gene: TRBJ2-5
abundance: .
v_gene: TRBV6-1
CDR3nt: TGTGCCAGCAGCACAACGCGTGGGTTCGAGACCCAGTACTTC
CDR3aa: CASSTTRGFETQYF

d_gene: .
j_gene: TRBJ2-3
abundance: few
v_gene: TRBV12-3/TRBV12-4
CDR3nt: TGTGCCAGCCGGTTGGGCGGAAGCACAGATACGCAGTATTTT
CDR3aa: CASRLGGSTDTQYF

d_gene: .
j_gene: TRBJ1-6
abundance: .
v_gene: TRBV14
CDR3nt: TGTGCCAGCAGCCAACTATCTAAAGGCTCCTATAATTCACCCCTCCACTTT
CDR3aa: CASSQLSKGSYNSPLHF

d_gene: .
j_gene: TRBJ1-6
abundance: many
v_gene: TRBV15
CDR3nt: TGTGCCACCAGCAGAGCACGTAATTCACCCCTCCACTTT
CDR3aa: CATSRARNSPLHF

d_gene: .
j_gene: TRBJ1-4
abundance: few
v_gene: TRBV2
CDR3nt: TGTGCCAGCAGGAGGCAAAGTAATGAAAAACTGTTTTTT
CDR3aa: CASRRQSNEKLFF

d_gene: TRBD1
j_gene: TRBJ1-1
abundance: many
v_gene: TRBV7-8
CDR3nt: TGTGCCAGCAGAGAAGGGACAGTCCGGGCCCCCTTTATGAACACTGAAGCTTTCTTT
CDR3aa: CASREGTVRAPFMNTEAFF

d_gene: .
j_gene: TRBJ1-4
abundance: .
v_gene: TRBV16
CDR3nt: TGTGCCAGCAGCCCCCCGGCGGGGTCTAATGAAAAACTGTTTTTT
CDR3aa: CASSPPAGSNEKLFF

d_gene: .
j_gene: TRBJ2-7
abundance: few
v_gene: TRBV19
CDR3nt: TGTGCCAGTAGTCCCGGACGAGCCGGCGAGCAGTACTTC
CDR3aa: CASSPGRAGEQYF

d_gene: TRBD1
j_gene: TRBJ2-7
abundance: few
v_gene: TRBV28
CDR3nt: TGTGCCAGCAGTCGGCGGGGACAGGGGGCGGGGGAGCAGTACTTC
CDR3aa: CASSRRGQGAGEQYF

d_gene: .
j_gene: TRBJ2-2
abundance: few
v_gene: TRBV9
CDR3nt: TGTGCCAGCAGCGTAAGAGGGAACACCGGGGAGCTGTTTTTT
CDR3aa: CASSVRGNTGELFF

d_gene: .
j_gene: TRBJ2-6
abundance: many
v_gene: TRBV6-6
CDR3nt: TGTGCCAGCAGTCTACGTTCCGGCTCTGGGGCCAACGTCCTGACTTTC
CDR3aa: CASSLRSGSGANVLTF

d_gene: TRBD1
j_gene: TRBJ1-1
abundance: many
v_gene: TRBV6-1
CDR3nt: TGTGCCAGCAGTGAAACAGGACAGGGGGGCACTGAAGCTTTCTTT
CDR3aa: CASSETGQGGTEAFF

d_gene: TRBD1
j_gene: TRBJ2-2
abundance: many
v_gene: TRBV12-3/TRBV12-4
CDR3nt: TGTGCCAGCAGACTTCCGGGACAGACGAACACCGGGGAGCTGTTTTTT
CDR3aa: CASRLPGQTNTGELFF

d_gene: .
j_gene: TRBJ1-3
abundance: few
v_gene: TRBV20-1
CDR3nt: TGCAGTGCTAGAGATCAGGGGCCAGGAAACACCATATATTTT
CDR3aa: CSARDQGPGNTIYF

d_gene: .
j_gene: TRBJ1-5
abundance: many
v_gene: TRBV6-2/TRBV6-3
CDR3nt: TGTGCCAGCAGTTACGCCGAGGGGAGTCAGCCCCAGCATTTT
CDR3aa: CASSYAEGSQPQHF

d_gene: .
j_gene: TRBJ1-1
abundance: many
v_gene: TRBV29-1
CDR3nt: TGCAGCGTTGTGGGTCTGGGCTTGAACACTGAAGCTTTCTTT
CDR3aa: CSVVGLGLNTEAFF